The clone carrying this T cell receptor beta chain was recorded only once. The antigen is unknown. Germline assignment: CDR1 SGHTA and CDR2 FQGTGA. V trimming: 5 bases; J trimming: 3 bases; junction bases outside the gene matches: 5. CDR3 size: 15 residues. The data were obtained in a study of regulatory T cells in long-lasting Graves disease. Sequencing libraries for TCR beta were prepared with iRepertoire HTBI primers and Arm-PCR of CDR3 regions. Using its own MiXCR run on the multiplex PCR reads, TCRdb lists one record per CDR3 protein. The table includes a few hundred thousand distinct CDR3 sequences, around 23% detected once. Overall study findings and caveats: Patients with persistent disease shared 2,700 or so public clonotypes, outpacing the approximately 870 shared by new patients.

Time point in this sample: persistent/refractory GD, antithyroid drugs over 5 years with positive TRAb. Extracted PBMC RNA gave rise to the TCR library. V is TRBV7-3 and J is TRBJ2-2; 8 bases are shared with TRBD2. This receptor was obtained from a female donor with Graves disease. The sequences come from peripheral blood mononuclear cells (PBMCs), collected when the disease was refractory, from a patient treated with antithyroid drugs. The CDR3 is CASSPQAGDTGELFF. Here the CDR3 DNA reads TGTGCCAGCAGCCCCCAAGCGGGAGACACCGGGGAGCTGTTTTTT.